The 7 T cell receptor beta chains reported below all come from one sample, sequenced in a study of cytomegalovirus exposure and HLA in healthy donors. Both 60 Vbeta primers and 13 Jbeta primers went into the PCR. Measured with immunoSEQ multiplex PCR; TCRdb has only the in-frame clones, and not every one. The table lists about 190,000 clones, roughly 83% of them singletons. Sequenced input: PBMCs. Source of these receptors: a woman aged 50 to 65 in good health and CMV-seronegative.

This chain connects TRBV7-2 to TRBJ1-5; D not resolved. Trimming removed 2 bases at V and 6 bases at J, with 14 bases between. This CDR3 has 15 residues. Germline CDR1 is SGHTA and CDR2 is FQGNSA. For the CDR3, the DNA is TGTGCCAGCAGCTTAACCGATCCAACTGGTCAGCCCCAGCATTTT. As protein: CASSLTDPTGQPQHF.

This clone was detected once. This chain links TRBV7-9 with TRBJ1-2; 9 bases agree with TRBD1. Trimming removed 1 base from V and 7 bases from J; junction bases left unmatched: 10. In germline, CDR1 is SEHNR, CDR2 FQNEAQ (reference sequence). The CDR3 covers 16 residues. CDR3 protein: CASSLGPTGGDRGYTF. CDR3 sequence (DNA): TGTGCCAGCAGCTTAGGCCCCACAGGGGGCGATCGTGGCTACACCTTC.

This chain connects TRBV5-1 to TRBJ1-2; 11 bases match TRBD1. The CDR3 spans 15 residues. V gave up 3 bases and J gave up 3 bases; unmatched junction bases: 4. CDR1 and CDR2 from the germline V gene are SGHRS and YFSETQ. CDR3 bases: TGCGCCAGCAGCTCAGGACAGGGGGCCTACTATGGCTACACCTTC. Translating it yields CASSSGQGAYYGYTF.

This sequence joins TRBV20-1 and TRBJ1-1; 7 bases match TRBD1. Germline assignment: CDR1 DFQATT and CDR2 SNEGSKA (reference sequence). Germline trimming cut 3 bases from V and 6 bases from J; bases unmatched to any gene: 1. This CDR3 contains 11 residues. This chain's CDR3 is CSASTGAEAFF. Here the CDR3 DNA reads TGCAGTGCTAGCACAGGGGCTGAAGCTTTCTTT.

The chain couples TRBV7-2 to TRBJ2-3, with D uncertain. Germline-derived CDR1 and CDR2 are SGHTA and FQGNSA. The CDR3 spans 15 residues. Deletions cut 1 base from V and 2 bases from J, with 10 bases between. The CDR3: CASSLGPYLTDTQYF. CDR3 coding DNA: TGTGCCAGCAGCTTAGGCCCCTACCTCACAGATACGCAGTATTTT.

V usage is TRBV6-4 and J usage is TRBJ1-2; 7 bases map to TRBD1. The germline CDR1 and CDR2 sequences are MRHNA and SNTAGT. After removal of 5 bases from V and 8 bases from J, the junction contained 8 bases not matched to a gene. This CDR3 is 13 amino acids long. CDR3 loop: CASSSDRMRGYTF. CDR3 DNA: TGTGCCAGCAGTTCGGACAGGATGAGGGGCTACACCTTC.

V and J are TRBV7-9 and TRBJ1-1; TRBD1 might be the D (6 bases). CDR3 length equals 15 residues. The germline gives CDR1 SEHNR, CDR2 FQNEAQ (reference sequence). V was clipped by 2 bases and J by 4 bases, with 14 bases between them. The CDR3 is CASSLPQGRSTEAFF. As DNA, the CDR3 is TGTGCCAGCAGCTTACCCCAGGGGCGTTCCACTGAAGCTTTCTTT.